This T cell receptor (beta chain) stems from a study of cytomegalovirus exposure and HLA in healthy donors. V gave up 4 bases and J gave up 4 bases; unmatched junction bases: 12. Germline assignment: CDR1 SGHNT and CDR2 YYREEE (reference sequence). The CDR3 runs 16 residues. PCR used 60 Vbeta primers and 13 Jbeta primers. Repertoires were generated with immunoSEQ multiplex PCR, while TCRdb's copy carries only in-frame clones and drops some. The table records some 130,000 clones, about 66% of them present only once. This donor lacks a recorded CMV serostatus. The sequence was obtained from a human donor in good health. The sample comprised PBMCs. This rearrangement joins TRBV5-4 to TRBJ1-1; TRBD1 matches at 8 bases. The CDR3 region is CASSKPRQGAATEAFF. CDR3 bases: TGTGCCAGCAGCAAACCCCGTCAGGGGGCGGCCACTGAAGCTTTCTTT.